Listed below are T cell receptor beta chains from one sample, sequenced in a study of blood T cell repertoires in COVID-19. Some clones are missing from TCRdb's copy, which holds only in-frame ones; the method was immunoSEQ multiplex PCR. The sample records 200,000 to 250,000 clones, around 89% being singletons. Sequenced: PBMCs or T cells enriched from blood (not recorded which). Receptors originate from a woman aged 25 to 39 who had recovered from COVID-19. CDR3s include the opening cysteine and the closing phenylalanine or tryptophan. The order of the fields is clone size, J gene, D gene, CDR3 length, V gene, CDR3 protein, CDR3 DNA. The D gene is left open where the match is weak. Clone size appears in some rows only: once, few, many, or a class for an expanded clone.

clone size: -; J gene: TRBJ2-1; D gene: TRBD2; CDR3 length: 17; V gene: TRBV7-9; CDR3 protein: CASSPRRLAGSYNEQFF; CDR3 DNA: TGTGCCAGCAGCCCCCGCCGGCTAGCGGGGTCCTACAATGAGCAGTTCTTC
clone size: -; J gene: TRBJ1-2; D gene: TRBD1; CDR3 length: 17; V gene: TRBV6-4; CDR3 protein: CASSQVGQGGPGYGYTF; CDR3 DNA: TGTGCCAGCAGTCAAGTGGGACAGGGGGGACCGGGCTATGGCTACACCTTC
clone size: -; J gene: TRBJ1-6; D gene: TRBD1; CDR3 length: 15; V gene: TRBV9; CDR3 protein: CASSSQGAGTSPLHF; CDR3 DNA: TGTGCCAGCAGTTCACAGGGGGCCGGTACCTCACCCCTCCACTTT
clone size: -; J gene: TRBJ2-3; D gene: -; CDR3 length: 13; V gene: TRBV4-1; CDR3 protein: CASSQGRSDTQYF; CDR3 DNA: TGCGCCAGCAGCCAAGGGAGATCAGATACGCAGTATTTT
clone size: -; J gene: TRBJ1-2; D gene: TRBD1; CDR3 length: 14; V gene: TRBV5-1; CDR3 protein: CASSGGTAHGGYTF; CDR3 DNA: TGCGCCAGCAGCGGAGGGACAGCCCATGGGGGCTACACCTTC
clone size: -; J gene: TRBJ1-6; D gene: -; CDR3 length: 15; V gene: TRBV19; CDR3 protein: CASSPTQGNNSPLHF; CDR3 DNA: TGTGCCAGTAGTCCGACCCAGGGAAATAATTCACCCCTCCACTTT
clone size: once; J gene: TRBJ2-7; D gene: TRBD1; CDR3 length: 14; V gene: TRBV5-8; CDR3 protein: CASSARDSPYEQYF; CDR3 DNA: TGTGCCAGCAGCGCCCGGGACAGTCCCTACGAGCAGTACTTC
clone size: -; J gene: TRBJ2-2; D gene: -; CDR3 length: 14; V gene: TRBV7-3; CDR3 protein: CASSLTRNTGELFF; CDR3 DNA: TGTGCCAGCAGCTTAACTAGGAACACCGGGGAGCTGTTTTTT
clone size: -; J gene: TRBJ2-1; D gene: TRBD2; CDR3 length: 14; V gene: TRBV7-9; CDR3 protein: CASSIAGAFGEQFF; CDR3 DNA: TGTGCCAGCAGCATCGCGGGAGCTTTTGGGGAGCAGTTCTTC
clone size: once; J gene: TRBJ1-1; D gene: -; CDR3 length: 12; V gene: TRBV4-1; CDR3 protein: CASSQGGAEAFF; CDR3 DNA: TGCGCCAGCAGCCAGGGAGGGGCTGAAGCTTTCTTT
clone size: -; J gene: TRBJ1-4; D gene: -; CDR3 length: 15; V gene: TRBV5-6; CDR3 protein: CASSLLAAGNEKLFF; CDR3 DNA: TGTGCCAGCAGCTTGTTAGCTGCGGGTAATGAAAAACTGTTTTTT
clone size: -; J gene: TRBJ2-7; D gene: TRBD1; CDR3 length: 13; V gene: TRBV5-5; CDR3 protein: CASSRGQPYEQYF; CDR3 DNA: TGTGCCAGCAGCAGGGGACAGCCCTACGAGCAGTACTTC
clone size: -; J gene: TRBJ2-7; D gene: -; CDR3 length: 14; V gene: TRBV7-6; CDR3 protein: CASSQPSQGYEQYF; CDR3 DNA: TGTGCCAGCAGCCAACCGTCCCAGGGCTACGAGCAGTACTTC
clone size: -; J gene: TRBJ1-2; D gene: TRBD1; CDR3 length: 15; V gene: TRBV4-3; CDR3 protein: CASSQDRTGVGGYTF; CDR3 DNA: TGCGCCAGCAGCCAAGATCGGACAGGGGTTGGTGGCTACACCTTC
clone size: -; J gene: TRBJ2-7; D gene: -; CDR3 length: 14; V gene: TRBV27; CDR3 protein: CASSFRGSSYEQYF; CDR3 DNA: TGTGCCAGCAGTTTTAGGGGTAGCTCCTACGAGCAGTACTTC
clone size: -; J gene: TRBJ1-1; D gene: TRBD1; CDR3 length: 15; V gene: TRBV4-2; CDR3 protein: CASSQDRTGDTEAFF; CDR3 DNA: TGTGCCAGCAGCCAGGACCGGACAGGGGACACTGAAGCTTTCTTT
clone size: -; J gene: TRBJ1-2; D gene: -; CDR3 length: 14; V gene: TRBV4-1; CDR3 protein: CASSQYRINYGYTF; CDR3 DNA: TGCGCCAGCAGCCAATACAGGATTAACTATGGCTACACCTTC
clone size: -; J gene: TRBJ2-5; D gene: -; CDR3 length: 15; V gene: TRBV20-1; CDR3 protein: CSASAGQQGKETQYF; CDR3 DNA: TGCAGTGCTAGTGCAGGCCAACAGGGAAAAGAGACCCAGTACTTC
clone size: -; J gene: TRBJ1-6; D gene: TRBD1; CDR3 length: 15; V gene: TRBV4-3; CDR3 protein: CASSQGTGNNSPLHF; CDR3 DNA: TGCGCCAGCAGCCAAGGGACAGGGAATAATTCACCCCTCCACTTT
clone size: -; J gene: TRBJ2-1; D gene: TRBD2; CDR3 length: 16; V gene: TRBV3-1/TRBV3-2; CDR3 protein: CASSQTLAGGQNEQFF; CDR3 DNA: TGTGCCAGCAGCCAAACCCTAGCGGGGGGGCAGAATGAGCAGTTCTTC
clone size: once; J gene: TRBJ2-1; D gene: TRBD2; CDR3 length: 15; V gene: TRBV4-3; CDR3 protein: CASSQLTSGYNEQFF; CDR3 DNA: TGCGCCAGCAGCCAACTAACTAGCGGTTACAATGAGCAGTTCTTC
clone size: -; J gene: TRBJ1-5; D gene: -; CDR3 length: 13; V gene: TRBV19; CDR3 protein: CASSRDRNQPQHF; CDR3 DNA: TGTGCCAGTAGTCGGGATCGCAATCAGCCCCAGCATTTT
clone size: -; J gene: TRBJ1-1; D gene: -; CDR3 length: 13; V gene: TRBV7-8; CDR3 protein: CASSPGGGTEAFF; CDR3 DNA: TGTGCCAGCAGCCCCGGGGGGGGGACTGAAGCTTTCTTT
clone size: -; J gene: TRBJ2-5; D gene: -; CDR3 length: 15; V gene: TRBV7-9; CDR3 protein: CASSTPDSGHETQYF; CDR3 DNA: TGTGCCAGCAGCACGCCGGACAGTGGGCACGAGACCCAGTACTTC
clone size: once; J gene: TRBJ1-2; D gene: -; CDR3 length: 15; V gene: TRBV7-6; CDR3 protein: CASSLEAQGNYGYTF; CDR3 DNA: TGTGCCAGCAGCTTAGAGGCCCAGGGGAACTATGGCTACACCTTC
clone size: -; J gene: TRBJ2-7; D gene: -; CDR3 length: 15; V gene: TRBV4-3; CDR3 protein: CASSQDRGSVGEQYF; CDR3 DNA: TGCGCCAGCAGCCAAGATAGGGGTTCCGTGGGGGAGCAGTACTTC
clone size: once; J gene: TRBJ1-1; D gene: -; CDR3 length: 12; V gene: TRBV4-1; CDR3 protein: CASSQVRSQAFF; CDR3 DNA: TGCGCCAGCAGCCAAGTACGGAGCCAAGCTTTCTTT
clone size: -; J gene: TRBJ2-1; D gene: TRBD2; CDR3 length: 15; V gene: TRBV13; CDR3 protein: CASSLWTSGHNEQFF; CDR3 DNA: TGTGCCAGCAGCCTCTGGACTAGCGGGCACAATGAGCAGTTCTTC
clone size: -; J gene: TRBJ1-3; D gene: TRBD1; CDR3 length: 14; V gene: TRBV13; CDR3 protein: CASGRGQAGNTIYF; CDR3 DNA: TGTGCCAGCGGCCGTGGACAGGCTGGAAACACCATATATTTT
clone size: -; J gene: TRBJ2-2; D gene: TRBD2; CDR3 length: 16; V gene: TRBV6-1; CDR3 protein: CASSETRTRGTGELFF; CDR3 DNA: TGTGCCAGCAGTGAAACCCGGACTAGGGGCACCGGGGAGCTGTTTTTT
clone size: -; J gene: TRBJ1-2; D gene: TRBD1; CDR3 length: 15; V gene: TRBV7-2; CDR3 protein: CASSLGDGQVGGYTF; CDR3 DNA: TGTGCCAGCAGCTTAGGCGACGGACAGGTGGGAGGCTACACCTTC
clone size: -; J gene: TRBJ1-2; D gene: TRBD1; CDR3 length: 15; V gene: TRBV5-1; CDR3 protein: CASSSVRGRIDGYTF; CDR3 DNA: TGCGCCAGCAGCTCTGTCAGGGGGCGCATCGATGGCTACACCTTC
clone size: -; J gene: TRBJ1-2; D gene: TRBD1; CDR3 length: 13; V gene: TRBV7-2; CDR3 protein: CASSGQGAYGYTF; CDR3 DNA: TGTGCCAGCAGTGGACAGGGGGCTTATGGCTACACCTTC
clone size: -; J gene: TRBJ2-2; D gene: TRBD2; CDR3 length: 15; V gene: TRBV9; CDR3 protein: CASSVSGGHTGELFF; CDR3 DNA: TGTGCCAGCAGCGTAAGCGGGGGGCACACCGGGGAGCTGTTTTTT
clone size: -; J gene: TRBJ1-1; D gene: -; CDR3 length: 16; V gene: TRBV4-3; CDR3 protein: CASSQDRPGEGTEAFF; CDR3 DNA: TGCGCCAGCAGCCAAGATCGCCCAGGGGAAGGGACTGAAGCTTTCTTT
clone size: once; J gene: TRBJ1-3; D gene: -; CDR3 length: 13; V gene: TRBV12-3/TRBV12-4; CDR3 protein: CASLPGSGNTIYF; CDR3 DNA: TGTGCCAGTCTCCCGGGCTCTGGAAACACCATATATTTT
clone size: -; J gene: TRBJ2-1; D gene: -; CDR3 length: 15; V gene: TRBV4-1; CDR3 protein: CASSQEGPHSNEQFF; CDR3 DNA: TGCGCCAGCAGCCAAGAAGGTCCCCACAGCAATGAGCAGTTCTTC
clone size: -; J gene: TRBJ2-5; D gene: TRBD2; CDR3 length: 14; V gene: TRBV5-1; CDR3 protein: CASALGGYQETQYF; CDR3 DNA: TGCGCCAGCGCTCTCGGGGGGTACCAAGAGACCCAGTACTTC
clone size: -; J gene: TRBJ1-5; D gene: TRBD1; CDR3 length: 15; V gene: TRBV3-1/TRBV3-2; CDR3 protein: CASSPTGPANQPQHF; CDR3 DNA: TGTGCCAGCAGCCCGACAGGGCCTGCCAATCAGCCCCAGCATTTT
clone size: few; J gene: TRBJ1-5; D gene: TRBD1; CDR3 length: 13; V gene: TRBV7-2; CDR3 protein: CASSSDRAQPQHF; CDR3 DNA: TGTGCCAGCAGTTCTGACAGGGCTCAGCCCCAGCATTTT
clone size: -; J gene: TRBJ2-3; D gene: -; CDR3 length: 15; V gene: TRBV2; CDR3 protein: CASSEWAGSTDTQYF; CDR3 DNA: TGTGCCAGCAGTGAATGGGCAGGGAGCACAGATACGCAGTATTTT
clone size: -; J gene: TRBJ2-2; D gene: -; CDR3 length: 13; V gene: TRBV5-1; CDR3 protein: CASSLATTGELFF; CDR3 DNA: TGCGCCAGCAGCTTGGCGACTACCGGGGAGCTGTTTTTT
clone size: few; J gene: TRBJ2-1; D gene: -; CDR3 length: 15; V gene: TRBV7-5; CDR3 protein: CVRSSSGGTDNEQFF; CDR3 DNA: TGTGTCAGAAGCTCTAGCGGGGGGACGGACAATGAGCAGTTCTTC
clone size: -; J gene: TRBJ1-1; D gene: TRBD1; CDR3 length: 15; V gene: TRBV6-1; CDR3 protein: CASSEVTGGRTEAFF; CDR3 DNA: TGTGCCAGCAGTGAAGTGACAGGGGGGCGGACTGAAGCTTTCTTT
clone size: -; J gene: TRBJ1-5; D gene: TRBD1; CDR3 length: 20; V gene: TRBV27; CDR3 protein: CASSLRSDRGAWNSNQPQHF; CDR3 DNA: TGTGCCAGCAGTTTACGAAGTGACAGGGGGGCCTGGAACAGCAATCAGCCCCAGCATTTT
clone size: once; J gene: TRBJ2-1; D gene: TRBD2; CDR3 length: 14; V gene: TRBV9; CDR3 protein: CASSVAGGLDEQFF; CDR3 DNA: TGTGCCAGCAGCGTAGCGGGGGGGCTTGATGAGCAGTTCTTC
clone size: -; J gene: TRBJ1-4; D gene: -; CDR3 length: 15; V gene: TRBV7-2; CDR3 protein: CASSLEGATNEKLFF; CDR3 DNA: TGTGCCAGCAGCTTAGAAGGAGCAACTAATGAAAAACTGTTTTTT
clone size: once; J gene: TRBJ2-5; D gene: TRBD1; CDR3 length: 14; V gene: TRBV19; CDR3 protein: CASRGTGVLETQYF; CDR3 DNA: TGTGCCAGTAGAGGGACAGGGGTCTTAGAGACCCAGTACTTC
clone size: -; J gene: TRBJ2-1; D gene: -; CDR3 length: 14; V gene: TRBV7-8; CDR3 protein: CASSLARVYNEQFF; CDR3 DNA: TGTGCCAGCAGCTTAGCCAGGGTTTACAATGAGCAGTTCTTC
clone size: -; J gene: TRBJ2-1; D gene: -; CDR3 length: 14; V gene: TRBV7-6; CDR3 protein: CASSLEDGANEQFF; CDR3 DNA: TGTGCCAGCAGCTTAGAGGATGGGGCCAATGAGCAGTTCTTC